This record concerns one T cell receptor (beta chain) sequence. Its matching antigen is unknown. The CDR3 extends over 15 amino acids. With V trimmed by 4 bases and J by 0 bases, 5 bases remained unmatched. The germline V gene encodes CDR1 SGHRS and CDR2 YFSETQ. Here immunoSEQ multiplex PCR was the method, and the copy in TCRdb shows in-frame clones only, minus some. Among some 2.4 million clones, 80% to 95% were seen once, and the ten largest hold roughly 0.36%. This entry belongs to a study of shared clonotypes between healthy human individuals. General study results and limits: Generation probabilities were higher for clonotypes shared across all four sorted-subset donors than for unshared ones.

Sequenced sample: naive CD4+ T cells from PBMCs. Subset of the sample: CD45RA+ positively selected. The rearrangement joins TRBV5-1 to TRBJ2-3, with 7 bases fitting TRBD1. The sequence was collected from a man aged 18 to 29 in good health. Some clones in this sample may be carry-over from other donors' samples. CDR3 coding DNA: TGCGCCAGCAGCGCTACAGGGGCGAGCACAGATACGCAGTATTTT. Translating it yields CASSATGASTDTQYF.